What follows are 16 T cell receptor beta chains derived from one specimen sequenced in a study of T cell responses to AZD1222 COVID-19 vaccine (dated by TCRdb to the early 2020s). The sample's time point label is to be understood as: about 28 days (+/-7) after the second vaccine dose. Preparation of the library involved the immunoSEQ multiplex PCR assay. Imported from immuneACCESS, the table was reduced by TCRdb to in-frame sequences with V and J called. These copies leave out some clones; in studies compared against another copy, an unresolved V gene accounts for under half, and the cause of the remainder is not known. For this sample there are 150,000 to 200,000 clones; roughly 91% appear just once. The top ten constitute 1.9% of the sample. Sequenced here: peripheral blood, sampled 28 days after the second AZD1222 dose. Receptors were obtained from an adult who received the AZD1222 COVID-19 vaccine.

The V call is TRBV19, the J call TRBJ1-4; D is uncertain. Per germline, CDR1 LNHDA and CDR2 SQIVND (reference sequence). The CDR3 has 18 residues. V lost 1 base and J lost 7, with 22 bases in between. The CDR3 spells CASSIVSVCWGWGEKLFF. CDR3 coding DNA: TGTGCCAGTAGTATAGTCAGCGTGTGTTGGGGTTGGGGTGAAAAACTGTTTTTT. Based on the CDR3 plus reference TRBV19 and TRBJ1-4, the full variable domain is DGGITQSPKYLFRKEGQNVTLSCEQNLNHDAMYWYRQDPGQGLRLIYYSQIVNDFQKGDIAEGYSVSREKKESFPLTVTSAQKNPTAFYLCASSIVSVCWGWGEKLFFGSGTQLSVL.

V is TRBV7-2 and J is TRBJ2-7, with D perhaps TRBD2 (6 bases). Trimming left V 1 base short and J 0 bases short, with 7 bases between. The CDR3 covers 14 residues. The V gene's germline CDR1 is SGHTA and CDR2 FQGNSA. CDR3 in DNA: TGTGCCAGCAGCTTAGTCGGGAGCTCCTACGAGCAGTACTTC. As protein: CASSLVGSSYEQYF.

This sequence joins TRBV2 and TRBJ2-6; the D is unclear. This CDR3 spans 16 amino acids. Germline lookup yields CDR1 SNHLY and CDR2 FYNNEI. Between the trimmed V and J ends, which lost 3 bases and 0 bases, there was a span of 9 bases. The CDR3 nucleotides are TGTGCCAGCAGTGAGAGGCTAAGCTCTGGGGCCAACGTCCTGACTTTC. Its protein is CASSERLSSGANVLTF.

The chain has TRBV6-6 and TRBJ2-1, with 12 bases matching TRBD1. This CDR3 spans 14 amino acids. V dropped 8 bases and J dropped 6; count of bases not matched to a gene: 5. Germline V lookup: CDR1 MNHNY, CDR2 SVGAGI (reference sequence). In DNA form, the CDR3 reads TGTGCCAGCGAGGGGACAGGGGGCCCCAATGAGCAGTTCTTC. This translates into CASEGTGGPNEQFF.

The V and J genes are TRBV3-1 (or the pseudogene TRBV3-2) and TRBJ2-2; no definite D call. In germline, CDR1 is LGHDT, CDR2 YNNKEL (reference sequence). Trimming took 1 base from V and 4 from J, leaving 4 bases between them. This CDR3 comprises 13 residues. The CDR3 here is CASSQAPTGELFF. The DNA of the CDR3 is TGTGCCAGCAGCCAAGCTCCCACCGGGGAGCTGTTTTTT.

The chain has TRBV2 and TRBJ1-2; TRBD1 agrees at 7 bases. CDR1 and CDR2 (germline): SNHLY, FYNNEI. There are 15 residues in the CDR3. Trimming took 0 bases from V and 4 from J; bases not matched to a gene: 5. The DNA for the CDR3 is TGTGCCAGCAGTGAAGCGATGACAGGGAGCTATGGCTACACCTTC. It codes for CASSEAMTGSYGYTF.

This rearrangement joins TRBV7-3 to TRBJ2-7, with a possible D match to TRBD1 (6 bases). In germline, CDR1 is SGHTA, CDR2 FQGTGA. V dropped 4 bases and J dropped 7 bases, with 20 bases sitting between them. This CDR3 spans 15 amino acids. The CDR3, as DNA: TGTGCCAGCAGCTCCTCCGGGACACCCTTCTCGGAGCAGTACTTC. Protein: CASSSSGTPFSEQYF.

The J gene is TRBJ2-1, the V gene TRBV5-1, with D tentatively TRBD1 (6 bases). The germline V gene has CDR1 SGHRS and CDR2 YFSETQ. The CDR3 covers 14 residues. V was clipped by 6 bases and J by 5 bases, with 15 bases between them. The CDR3 DNA follows: TGCGCCAGCACCACCGACAGGTATAACAATGAGCAGTTCTTC. This translates into CASTTDRYNNEQFF.

This chain joins TRBV7-9 and TRBJ1-2; tentative D call: TRBD1 (5 bases). Trimming shortened V by 5 bases and J by 1 base, and 23 bases separated the two germline ends. Germline assignment: CDR1 SEHNR and CDR2 FQNEAQ (reference sequence). The CDR3 has 18 amino acids. The CDR3 spells CASSTLRGYRSDNYGYTF. CDR3 nucleotides: TGTGCCAGCAGCACTTTAAGGGGTTACCGATCGGATAACTATGGCTACACCTTC.

This chain links TRBV5-5 with TRBJ2-7; tentative D call: TRBD1 (6 bases). This CDR3 comprises 14 residues. The V end lost 4 bases, the J end lost 6 bases, and 17 bases lay between the germline ends. The germline V gene has CDR1 SGHKS and CDR2 YYEKEE (reference sequence). The CDR3 loop reads CASSKPGTYVEQYF. The CDR3, as DNA: TGTGCCAGCAGCAAGCCCGGGACATATGTCGAGCAGTACTTC.

The CDR3 coding sequence is TGCGCCAGCAGCTTGGATGGACTAGCGGCCTACAATGAGCAGTTCTTC. As protein: CASSLDGLAAYNEQFF. The rearrangement uses TRBV5-1 and TRBJ2-1, with 10 positions matching TRBD2. CDR3 length equals 16 residues. With 0 bases clipped from V and 2 bases from J, the junction kept 2 bases outside the gene matches. Germline CDR1 SGHRS, CDR2 YFSETQ.

The chain has TRBV6-2 or TRBV6-3 and TRBJ2-1; D remains ambiguous. Germline lookup yields CDR1 MNHEY and CDR2 SVGEGT. Deletions cut 4 bases from V and 4 bases from J, with 14 bases between. This CDR3 has 15 amino acids. This CDR3 is CASSSFPPNYNEQFF. As DNA, the CDR3 is TGTGCCAGCAGTTCCTTCCCGCCTAATTACAATGAGCAGTTCTTC.

The gene calls are TRBV3-1 (or the pseudogene TRBV3-2) and TRBJ1-5, with 9 nucleotides matching TRBD1. Germline CDR1 and CDR2: LGHDT and YNNKEL (reference sequence). CDR3 length equals 16 residues. The junction had 7 bases not matched to a gene; V was cut back by 1 base and J by 6 bases. CDR3 nucleotides: TGTGCCAGCAGCCAAGGGGGACAGGGCAGACGTCAGCCCCAGCATTTT. It translates to CASSQGGQGRRQPQHF.

The CDR3 sequence is CASSPTGQGATEAFF. CDR3 in DNA: TGTGCCAGCTCACCGACGGGACAGGGGGCCACTGAAGCTTTCTTT. The chain employs TRBV18 and TRBJ1-1; 12 bases fit TRBD1. Germline V gene lookup returns CDR1 KGHSH and CDR2 LQKENI. The CDR3 extends over 15 amino acids. V gave up 3 bases and J gave up 4 bases; unmatched junction bases: 3. Variable domain in full (rest from reference TRBV18 and TRBJ1-1): NAGVMQNPRHLVRRRGQEARLRCSPMKGHSHVYWYRQLPEEGLKFMVYLQKENIIDESGMPKERFSAEFPKEGPSILRIQQVVRGDSAAYFCASSPTGQGATEAFFGQGTRLTVV.

A few counts support this clone. The rearrangement joins TRBV7-9 to TRBJ1-6; D remains unclear. This CDR3 comprises 15 residues. V was pared by 6 bases and J by 6 bases, with 15 bases between. CDR1 is SEHNR and CDR2 is FQNEAQ in the germline V gene (reference sequence). The CDR3 bases are TGTGCCAGCAGGACCTTGTGGCCTCTTAATTCACCCCTCCACTTT. The encoded protein is CASRTLWPLNSPLHF. Full variable domain (remainder filled in from reference TRBV7-9 and TRBJ1-6): DTGVSQNPRHKITKRGQNVTFRCDPISEHNRLYWYRQTLGQGPEFLTYFQNEAQLEKSRLLSDRFSAERPKGSFSTLEIQRTEQGDSAMYLCASRTLWPLNSPLHFGNGTRLTVT.

The chain carries TRBV29-1 and TRBJ2-3; TRBD2 matches 9 bases. CDR3 size: 18 residues. J lost 0 bases, V lost 4 bases, and 14 bases had no gene match. CDR1 is SQVTM, CDR2 ANQGSEA, per germline. The CDR3 spells CSVARLRLAESSTDTQYF. The DNA for the CDR3 is TGCAGCGTTGCCCGCTTACGACTAGCGGAGTCTAGCACAGATACGCAGTATTTT.